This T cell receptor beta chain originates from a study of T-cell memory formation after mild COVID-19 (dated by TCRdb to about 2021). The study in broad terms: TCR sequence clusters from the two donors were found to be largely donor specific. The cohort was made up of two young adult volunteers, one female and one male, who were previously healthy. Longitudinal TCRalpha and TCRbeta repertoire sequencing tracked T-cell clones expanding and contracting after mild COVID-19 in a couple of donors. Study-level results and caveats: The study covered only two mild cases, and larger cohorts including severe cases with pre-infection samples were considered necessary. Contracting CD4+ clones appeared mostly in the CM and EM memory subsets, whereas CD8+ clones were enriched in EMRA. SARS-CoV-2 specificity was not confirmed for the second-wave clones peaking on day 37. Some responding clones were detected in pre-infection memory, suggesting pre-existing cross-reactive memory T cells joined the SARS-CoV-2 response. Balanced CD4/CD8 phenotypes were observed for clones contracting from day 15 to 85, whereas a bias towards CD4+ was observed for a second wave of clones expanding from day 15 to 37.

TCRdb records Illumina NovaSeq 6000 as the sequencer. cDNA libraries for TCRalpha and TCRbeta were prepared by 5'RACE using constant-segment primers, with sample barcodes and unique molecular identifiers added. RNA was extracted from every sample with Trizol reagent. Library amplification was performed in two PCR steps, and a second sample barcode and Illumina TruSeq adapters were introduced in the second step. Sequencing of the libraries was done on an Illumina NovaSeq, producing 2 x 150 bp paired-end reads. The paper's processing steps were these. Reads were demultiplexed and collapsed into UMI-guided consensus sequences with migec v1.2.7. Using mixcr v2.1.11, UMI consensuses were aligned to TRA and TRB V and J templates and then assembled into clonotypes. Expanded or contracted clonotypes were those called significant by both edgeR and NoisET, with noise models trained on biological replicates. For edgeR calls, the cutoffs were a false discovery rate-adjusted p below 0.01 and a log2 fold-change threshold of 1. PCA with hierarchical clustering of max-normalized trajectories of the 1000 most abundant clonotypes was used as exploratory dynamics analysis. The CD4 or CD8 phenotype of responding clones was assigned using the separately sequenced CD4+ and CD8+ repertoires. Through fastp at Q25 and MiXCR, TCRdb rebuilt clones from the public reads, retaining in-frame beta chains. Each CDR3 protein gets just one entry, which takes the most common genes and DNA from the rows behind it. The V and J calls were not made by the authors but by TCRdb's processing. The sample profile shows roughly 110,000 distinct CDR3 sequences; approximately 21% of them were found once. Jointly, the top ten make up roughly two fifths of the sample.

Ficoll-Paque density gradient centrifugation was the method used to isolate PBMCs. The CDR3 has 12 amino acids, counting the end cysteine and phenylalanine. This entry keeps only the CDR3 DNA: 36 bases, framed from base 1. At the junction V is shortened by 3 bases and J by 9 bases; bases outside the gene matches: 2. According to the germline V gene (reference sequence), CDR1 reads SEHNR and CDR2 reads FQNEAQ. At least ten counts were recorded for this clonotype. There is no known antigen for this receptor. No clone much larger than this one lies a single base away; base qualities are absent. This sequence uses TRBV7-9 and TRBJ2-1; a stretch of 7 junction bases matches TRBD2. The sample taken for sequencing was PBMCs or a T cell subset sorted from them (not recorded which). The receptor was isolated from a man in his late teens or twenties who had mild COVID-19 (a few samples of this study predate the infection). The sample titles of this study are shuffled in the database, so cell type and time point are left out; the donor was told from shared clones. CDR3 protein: CASSLGGTEQFF. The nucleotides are TGTGCCAGCAGCTTGGGGGGGACTGAGCAGTTCTTC.